Listed below are T cell receptor beta chains from one sample, sequenced in a study of blood T cell repertoires in COVID-19. Data came from immunoSEQ multiplex PCR; TCRdb stores just in-frame clones and leaves some out. The sample lists tens of thousands of clones; about four fifths were seen once. Sample: peripheral blood. Source of these receptors: a man aged 65 to 79 with acute or convalescent COVID-19. Both conserved end residues are part of each CDR3. Each record gives: J gene, clone size, V gene, D gene, CDR3 DNA, CDR3 protein. The D gene is left open where the match is weak. Only part of the rows carry a size: once, few, many, or a class if the clone is expanded.

j_gene: TRBJ2-2
abundance: .
v_gene: TRBV24-1
d_gene: TRBD1
CDR3nt: TGTGCCACCAGGAGTACAGGGGGCGCGGGCACCGGGGAGCTGTTTTTT
CDR3aa: CATRSTGGAGTGELFF

j_gene: TRBJ1-3
abundance: .
v_gene: TRBV3-1/TRBV3-2
d_gene: .
CDR3nt: TGTGCCAGCAGCTGGCGGCCCGCAAGCTCTGGAAACACCATATATTTT
CDR3aa: CASSWRPASSGNTIYF

j_gene: TRBJ1-2
abundance: .
v_gene: TRBV19
d_gene: TRBD1
CDR3nt: TGTGCCAGTAGTATGGACAGGCGCCTCGACTATGGCTACACCTTC
CDR3aa: CASSMDRRLDYGYTF

j_gene: TRBJ1-3
abundance: many
v_gene: TRBV7-9
d_gene: .
CDR3nt: TGTGCCAGCACAGTTGTAGGGGCCGGAAACACCATATATTTT
CDR3aa: CASTVVGAGNTIYF

j_gene: TRBJ2-3
abundance: medium-sized
v_gene: TRBV10-3
d_gene: .
CDR3nt: TGTGCCATCAGTGACCTGGACAGCCAGAGGGCAGATACGCAGTATTTT
CDR3aa: CAISDLDSQRADTQYF

j_gene: TRBJ1-1
abundance: .
v_gene: TRBV18
d_gene: .
CDR3nt: TGTGCCAGCTCACCAGGAGATCTGGAAGCTTTCTTT
CDR3aa: CASSPGDLEAFF

j_gene: TRBJ1-1
abundance: .
v_gene: TRBV5-1
d_gene: TRBD1
CDR3nt: TGCGCCAGCAGCCTTATTCCCGGGACAGGGGTTGAAGCTTTCTTT
CDR3aa: CASSLIPGTGVEAFF

j_gene: TRBJ1-6
abundance: .
v_gene: TRBV9
d_gene: .
CDR3nt: TGTGCCAGCAGCGTAGGCGTTCATTCCTATAATTCACCCCTCCACTTT
CDR3aa: CASSVGVHSYNSPLHF

j_gene: TRBJ2-7
abundance: .
v_gene: TRBV6-5
d_gene: .
CDR3nt: TGTGCCAGCACCAACGGGGGGCGCGAGCAGTACTTC
CDR3aa: CASTNGGREQYF

j_gene: TRBJ2-1
abundance: once
v_gene: TRBV19
d_gene: TRBD2
CDR3nt: TGTGCCAGTAGTATGATGAGCGGGAGCATTTGGGAGCAGTTCTTC
CDR3aa: CASSMMSGSIWEQFF

j_gene: TRBJ2-5
abundance: .
v_gene: TRBV11-1
d_gene: TRBD1
CDR3nt: TGTGCCAGCAGGACGTCCACAGGGGGGCAAGAGACCCAGTACTTC
CDR3aa: CASRTSTGGQETQYF

j_gene: TRBJ1-1
abundance: .
v_gene: TRBV7-9
d_gene: TRBD1
CDR3nt: TGTGCCAGCAGCTTAGCGGGACAGGCGAACACTGAAGCTTTCTTT
CDR3aa: CASSLAGQANTEAFF

j_gene: TRBJ2-3
abundance: .
v_gene: TRBV7-3
d_gene: TRBD2
CDR3nt: TGTGCCAGCAGCTTAATAGCGGGTAGGGCAGATACGCAGTATTTT
CDR3aa: CASSLIAGRADTQYF

j_gene: TRBJ1-6
abundance: .
v_gene: TRBV6-1
d_gene: .
CDR3nt: TGTGCCAGCAGTGAAAACAGGGCCTACTCACCCCTCCACTTT
CDR3aa: CASSENRAYSPLHF

j_gene: TRBJ2-7
abundance: .
v_gene: TRBV18
d_gene: .
CDR3nt: TGTGCCAGCTCACCAGGAGGGGGGGCCTACGAGCAGTACTTC
CDR3aa: CASSPGGGAYEQYF

j_gene: TRBJ1-5
abundance: .
v_gene: TRBV12-3/TRBV12-4
d_gene: .
CDR3nt: TGTGCCAGCACCTATCAGCCCCAGCATTTT
CDR3aa: CASTYQPQHF

j_gene: TRBJ1-5
abundance: .
v_gene: TRBV6-1
d_gene: .
CDR3nt: TGTGCCAGCAGTGAGGACAGCCCCAATCAGCCCCAGCATTTT
CDR3aa: CASSEDSPNQPQHF

j_gene: TRBJ1-2
abundance: .
v_gene: TRBV5-6
d_gene: TRBD1
CDR3nt: TGTGCCAGCGGCCTTCAGGGGGCAGAAGGCTACACCTTC
CDR3aa: CASGLQGAEGYTF

j_gene: TRBJ2-1
abundance: .
v_gene: TRBV20-1
d_gene: TRBD2
CDR3nt: TGCAGTGCTAGTAGCGGGTTCTCCTACAATGAGCAGTTCTTC
CDR3aa: CSASSGFSYNEQFF

j_gene: TRBJ2-1
abundance: .
v_gene: TRBV4-1
d_gene: .
CDR3nt: TGCGCCAGCAGCCAAGATCAGCGAGCCTACAATGAGCAGTTCTTC
CDR3aa: CASSQDQRAYNEQFF

j_gene: TRBJ2-1
abundance: once
v_gene: TRBV5-4
d_gene: TRBD1
CDR3nt: TGTGCCAGCAGCTTGGGACAGGGCCGAGTGAATGAGCAGTTCTTC
CDR3aa: CASSLGQGRVNEQFF

j_gene: TRBJ1-1
abundance: .
v_gene: TRBV28
d_gene: TRBD1
CDR3nt: TGTGCCAGCAGTCGCTCCGGACAGGGAGAAGCTTTCTTT
CDR3aa: CASSRSGQGEAFF

j_gene: TRBJ2-3
abundance: .
v_gene: TRBV28
d_gene: .
CDR3nt: TGTGCCAGCACGGCCGGCGGAGAGGGAAGCACAGATACGCAGTATTTT
CDR3aa: CASTAGGEGSTDTQYF

j_gene: TRBJ1-5
abundance: few
v_gene: TRBV18
d_gene: .
CDR3nt: TGTGCCAGCTCACCATCGAGGGAGGCCCAGCATTTT
CDR3aa: CASSPSREAQHF

j_gene: TRBJ1-3
abundance: once
v_gene: TRBV3-1/TRBV3-2
d_gene: .
CDR3nt: TGTGCCAGCAGCCAAGATCGGGACTCCATAACTTTCCTATATTTT
CDR3aa: CASSQDRDSITFLYF

j_gene: TRBJ2-5
abundance: .
v_gene: TRBV7-3
d_gene: .
CDR3nt: TGTGCCAGCAGCTTAAGTAATAGTGGGACCCAGTACTTC
CDR3aa: CASSLSNSGTQYF

j_gene: TRBJ2-2
abundance: few
v_gene: TRBV7-3
d_gene: .
CDR3nt: TGTGCCAGCAGCCAGAGAGGGCCCGGGGAGCTGTTTTTT
CDR3aa: CASSQRGPGELFF

j_gene: TRBJ1-1
abundance: .
v_gene: TRBV3-1/TRBV3-2
d_gene: .
CDR3nt: TGTGCCAGCACCATTGGAGGGAACACTGAAGCTTTCTTT
CDR3aa: CASTIGGNTEAFF

j_gene: TRBJ1-5
abundance: .
v_gene: TRBV21-1
d_gene: .
CDR3nt: TGTGCCAGCAGCTTAACAAGCACAGGGGTGGAAGACCCTCCTAGCAATCAGCCCCAGCATTTT
CDR3aa: CASSLTSTGVEDPPSNQPQHF

j_gene: TRBJ1-4
abundance: once
v_gene: TRBV10-3
d_gene: TRBD1
CDR3nt: TGTGCCATCAGTGACCAACAGGGGGGTTTAGAAAAACTGTTTTTT
CDR3aa: CAISDQQGGLEKLFF

j_gene: TRBJ2-7
abundance: .
v_gene: TRBV7-6
d_gene: .
CDR3nt: TGTGCCAGCAGTTCCACGACAGAGGCCTACGAGCAGTACTTC
CDR3aa: CASSSTTEAYEQYF

j_gene: TRBJ1-1
abundance: .
v_gene: TRBV12-3/TRBV12-4
d_gene: .
CDR3nt: TGTGCCAGCAGTTTCCTTAGTTGGACTGAAGCTTTCTTT
CDR3aa: CASSFLSWTEAFF

j_gene: TRBJ2-7
abundance: once
v_gene: TRBV3-1/TRBV3-2
d_gene: TRBD2
CDR3nt: TGTGCCAGCAGCCAAGATACGGCTAGCGGGAGGAGGGAGCAGTACTTC
CDR3aa: CASSQDTASGRREQYF

j_gene: TRBJ1-2
abundance: .
v_gene: TRBV14
d_gene: .
CDR3nt: TGTGCCAGCAGCCAGTCCTATGAGGGCAGGGGTCGTGGCTACACCTTC
CDR3aa: CASSQSYEGRGRGYTF

j_gene: TRBJ1-1
abundance: .
v_gene: TRBV10-3
d_gene: .
CDR3nt: TGTGCCACCACAGGGCAGGACACTGAAGCTTTCTTT
CDR3aa: CATTGQDTEAFF

j_gene: TRBJ1-2
abundance: .
v_gene: TRBV5-1
d_gene: TRBD1
CDR3nt: TGCGCCAGCAGCTTGGCCGGGACAGGGCTGAATGGCTACACCTTC
CDR3aa: CASSLAGTGLNGYTF

j_gene: TRBJ2-2
abundance: .
v_gene: TRBV5-4
d_gene: .
CDR3nt: TGTGCCAGCAGCTGGGACACCAACACCGGGGAGCTGTTTTTT
CDR3aa: CASSWDTNTGELFF

j_gene: TRBJ1-4
abundance: few
v_gene: TRBV2
d_gene: .
CDR3nt: TGTGCCAGCAGACAGGCTCCAGAAAAACTGTTTTTT
CDR3aa: CASRQAPEKLFF

j_gene: TRBJ2-2
abundance: .
v_gene: TRBV6-5
d_gene: .
CDR3nt: TGTGCCAGCAGTTACTCCGGGGGATCCGGCGGGGAGCTGTTTTTT
CDR3aa: CASSYSGGSGGELFF

j_gene: TRBJ2-2
abundance: .
v_gene: TRBV27
d_gene: .
CDR3nt: TGTGCCTCCGGGGCCGGGGAGCTGTTTTTT
CDR3aa: CASGAGELFF

j_gene: TRBJ1-5
abundance: .
v_gene: TRBV2
d_gene: TRBD1
CDR3nt: TGTGCCAGCAGTGGGACAGGGGCTAATCAGCCCCAGCATTTT
CDR3aa: CASSGTGANQPQHF

j_gene: TRBJ1-5
abundance: once
v_gene: TRBV7-9
d_gene: .
CDR3nt: TGTGCCAGCAGCTTAGCCTTACAGGGTATGAGCAATCAGCCCCAGCATTTT
CDR3aa: CASSLALQGMSNQPQHF

j_gene: TRBJ1-2
abundance: .
v_gene: TRBV12-3/TRBV12-4
d_gene: .
CDR3nt: TGTGCCAGCAGAGGGGAATTAGGCTACACCTTC
CDR3aa: CASRGELGYTF

j_gene: TRBJ2-1
abundance: .
v_gene: TRBV9
d_gene: TRBD2
CDR3nt: TGTGCCAGCAGCAAGGGGGCTAGCGGGGGAGATGAGCAGTTCTTC
CDR3aa: CASSKGASGGDEQFF

j_gene: TRBJ1-2
abundance: .
v_gene: TRBV6-2/TRBV6-3
d_gene: TRBD1
CDR3nt: TGTGCCAGCAGTTACTGGGGACAGGGCAAAGCTAACTATGGCTACACCTTC
CDR3aa: CASSYWGQGKANYGYTF

j_gene: TRBJ2-5
abundance: .
v_gene: TRBV21-1
d_gene: .
CDR3nt: TGTGCCAGCAGCAAAGCCCTCCGAGAGTGGGAGACCCAGTACTTC
CDR3aa: CASSKALREWETQYF

j_gene: TRBJ1-4
abundance: .
v_gene: TRBV30
d_gene: .
CDR3nt: TGTGCCTGGAGTGTACCCGAGACAGCCTACGAAAAACTGTTTTTT
CDR3aa: CAWSVPETAYEKLFF

j_gene: TRBJ2-7
abundance: .
v_gene: TRBV20-1
d_gene: .
CDR3nt: TGCAGTGCTAGGAACGGCTACGAGCAGTACTTC
CDR3aa: CSARNGYEQYF

j_gene: TRBJ1-4
abundance: .
v_gene: TRBV5-4
d_gene: .
CDR3nt: TGTGCCAGCAGTCCGGGGGGGACTAATGAAAAACTGTTTTTT
CDR3aa: CASSPGGTNEKLFF

j_gene: TRBJ1-5
abundance: once
v_gene: TRBV6-5
d_gene: .
CDR3nt: TGTGCCAGCAGTCCCACCGGGTCTATTAATCAGCCCCAGCATTTT
CDR3aa: CASSPTGSINQPQHF

j_gene: TRBJ1-1
abundance: .
v_gene: TRBV28
d_gene: TRBD1
CDR3nt: TGTGCCAGCAGTCTACCTTACACAGGGGGCACTGAAGCTTTCTTT
CDR3aa: CASSLPYTGGTEAFF